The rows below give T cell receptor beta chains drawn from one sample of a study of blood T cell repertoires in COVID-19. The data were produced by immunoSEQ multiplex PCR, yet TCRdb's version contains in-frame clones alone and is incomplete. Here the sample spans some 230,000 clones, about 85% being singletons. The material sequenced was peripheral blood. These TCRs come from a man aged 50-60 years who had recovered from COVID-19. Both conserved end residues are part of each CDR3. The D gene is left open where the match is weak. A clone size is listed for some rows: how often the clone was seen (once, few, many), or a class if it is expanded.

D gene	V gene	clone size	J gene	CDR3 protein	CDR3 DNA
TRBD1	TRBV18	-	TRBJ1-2	CASSRPGQDGYTF	TGTGCCAGCTCACGGCCGGGACAGGATGGCTACACCTTC
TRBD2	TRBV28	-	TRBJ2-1	CASRLGLAGRSDEQFF	TGTGCCAGCAGGCTAGGACTAGCGGGAAGGAGCGATGAGCAGTTCTTC
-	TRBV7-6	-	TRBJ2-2	CASSLDRVDTGELFF	TGTGCCAGCAGCTTAGACAGGGTTGACACCGGGGAGCTGTTTTTT
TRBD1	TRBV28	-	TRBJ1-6	CASSLFRDRARPSPLHF	TGTGCCAGCAGTTTGTTCCGGGACAGGGCACGACCTTCACCCCTCCACTTT
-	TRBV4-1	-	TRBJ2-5	CASSQDQRVAGGETQYF	TGCGCCAGCAGCCAAGATCAGAGAGTAGCCGGCGGGGAGACCCAGTACTTC
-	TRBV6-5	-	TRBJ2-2	CASRKRQNTGELFF	TGTGCCAGCAGAAAGCGGCAGAACACCGGGGAGCTGTTTTTT
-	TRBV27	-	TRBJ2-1	CASSYHQQTVRENEQFF	TGTGCCAGCAGTTACCACCAACAGACTGTGAGGGAGAATGAGCAGTTCTTC
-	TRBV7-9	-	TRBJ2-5	CASSYSGPSSQTQYF	TGTGCCAGCAGCTACAGCGGGCCCTCCTCACAGACCCAGTACTTC
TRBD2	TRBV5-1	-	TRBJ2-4	CASSKLAGAGAKNIQYF	TGCGCCAGCAGTAAACTAGCGGGAGCGGGTGCCAAAAACATTCAGTACTTC
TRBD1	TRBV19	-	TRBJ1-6	CASKDREHSPLHF	TGTGCCAGTAAAGACAGGGAGCATTCACCCCTCCACTTT
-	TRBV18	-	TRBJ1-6	CASSLLQDNSPLHF	TGTGCCAGCTCACTACTCCAAGATAATTCACCCCTCCACTTT
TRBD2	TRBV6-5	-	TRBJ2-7	CASRVSGVAYEQYF	TGTGCCAGCAGGGTTAGCGGGGTGGCCTACGAGCAGTACTTC
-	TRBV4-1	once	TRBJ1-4	CASSQDGGGADEKLFF	TGCGCCAGCAGCCAAGATGGGGGGGGCGCTGATGAAAAACTGTTTTTT
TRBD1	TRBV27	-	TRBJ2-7	CASSPGQIYEQYF	TGTGCCAGCAGTCCGGGACAGATCTACGAGCAGTACTTC
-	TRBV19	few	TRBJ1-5	CASTIQAGTGNQPQHF	TGTGCCAGTACCATCCAAGCGGGAACCGGCAATCAGCCCCAGCATTTT
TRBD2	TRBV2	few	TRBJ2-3	CASRGTSGSTDTQYF	TGTGCCAGCAGAGGGACTAGCGGGAGCACAGATACGCAGTATTTT
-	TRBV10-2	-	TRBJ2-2	CASARTFNTINTGELFF	TGCGCCAGCGCAAGAACCTTCAACACCATAAACACCGGGGAGCTGTTTTTT
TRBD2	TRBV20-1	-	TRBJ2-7	CSASPSGRALREQYF	TGCAGTGCTAGTCCGAGCGGGAGGGCGTTGCGCGAGCAGTACTTC
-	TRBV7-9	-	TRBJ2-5	CASSPEYPPRGQETQYF	TGTGCCAGCAGCCCTGAATATCCCCCTCGCGGGCAAGAGACCCAGTACTTC
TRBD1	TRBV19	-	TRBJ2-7	CASSRRTGWSYEQYF	TGTGCCAGTAGTCGACGGACAGGTTGGTCCTACGAGCAGTACTTC
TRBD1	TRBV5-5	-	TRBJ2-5	CASSLGQGIRETQYF	TGTGCCAGCAGCTTGGGACAGGGGATCAGAGAGACCCAGTACTTC
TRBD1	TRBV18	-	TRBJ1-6	CASSPGTGDSPLHF	TGTGCCAGCTCCCCCGGGACAGGGGATTCACCCCTCCACTTT
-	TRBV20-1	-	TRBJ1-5	CSASPNQPQHF	TGCAGTGCTAGCCCAAATCAGCCCCAGCATTTT
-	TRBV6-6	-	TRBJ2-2	CASSYRTSRGTGELFF	TGTGCCAGCAGCTACAGGACTAGCAGGGGGACCGGGGAGCTGTTTTTT
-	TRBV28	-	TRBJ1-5	CASSPQPQARGNQPQHF	TGTGCCAGCAGTCCCCAGCCGCAGGCGAGAGGGAATCAGCCCCAGCATTTT
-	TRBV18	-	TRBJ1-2	CASSPESYSPDF	TGTGCCAGCTCACCGGAGTCCTACTCCCCCGACTTC
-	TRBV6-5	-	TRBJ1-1	CASSYGLSRVAFF	TGTGCCAGCAGTTACGGACTCTCAAGGGTAGCTTTCTTT
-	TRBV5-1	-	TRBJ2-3	CASKQGVTDTQYF	TGCGCCAGCAAACAGGGAGTCACAGATACGCAGTATTTT
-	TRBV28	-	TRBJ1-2	CASSWGSHYGYTF	TGTGCCAGCAGTTGGGGCTCCCACTATGGCTACACCTTC
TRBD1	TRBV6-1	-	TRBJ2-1	CASSEQLQGFNTYNEQFF	TGTGCCAGCAGTGAGCAGCTACAGGGGTTTAACACCTACAATGAGCAGTTCTTC
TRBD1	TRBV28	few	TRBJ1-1	CASSDPRTGTTEAFF	TGTGCCAGCAGCGATCCTAGGACAGGGACCACTGAAGCTTTCTTT
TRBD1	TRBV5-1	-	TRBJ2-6	CATATGPKISGANVLTF	TGCGCCACCGCGACAGGGCCCAAGATCTCTGGGGCCAACGTCCTGACTTTC
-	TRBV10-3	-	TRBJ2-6	CAISSGIGAGANVLTF	TGTGCCATCAGTTCGGGGATCGGCGCTGGGGCCAACGTCCTGACTTTC
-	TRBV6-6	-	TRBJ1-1	CASSYQGNTEAFF	TGTGCCAGCAGTTACCAGGGGAACACTGAAGCTTTCTTT
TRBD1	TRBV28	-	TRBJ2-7	CASTTGGPIYEQYF	TGTGCCAGCACCACAGGGGGACCCATCTACGAGCAGTACTTC
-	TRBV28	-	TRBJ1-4	CASSRRGTNEKLFF	TGTGCCAGCAGCCGCAGGGGCACTAATGAAAAACTGTTTTTT
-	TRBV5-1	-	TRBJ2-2	CASSLQANTGELFF	TGCGCCAGCAGCTTACAAGCGAACACCGGGGAGCTGTTTTTT
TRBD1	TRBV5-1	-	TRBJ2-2	CASSLDGTGVTGELFF	TGCGCCAGCAGCTTGGATGGGACAGGGGTCACCGGGGAGCTGTTTTTT
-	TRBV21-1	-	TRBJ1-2	CASSKALRQGHVLCGYTF	TGTGCCAGCAGCAAAGCGCTCCGGCAGGGGCATGTTTTGTGCGGCTACACCTTC
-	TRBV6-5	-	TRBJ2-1	CASSPFPGAYNEQFF	TGTGCCAGCAGCCCGTTCCCGGGAGCCTACAATGAGCAGTTCTTC
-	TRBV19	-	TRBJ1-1	CASTSWLTEAFF	TGTGCCAGTACCTCTTGGCTCACTGAAGCTTTCTTT
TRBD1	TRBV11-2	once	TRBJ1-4	CASSLVPGQINEKLFF	TGTGCCAGCAGCTTAGTGCCGGGACAGATAAATGAAAAACTGTTTTTT
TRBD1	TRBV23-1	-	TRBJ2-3	CARSSNTGTGDTDTQYF	TGCGCCAGGTCGTCAAACACCGGGACAGGGGATACAGATACGCAGTATTTT
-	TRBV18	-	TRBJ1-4	CASSDRYNEKLFF	TGTGCCAGCTCAGACAGATATAATGAAAAACTGTTTTTT
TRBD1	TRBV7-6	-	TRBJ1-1	CASSLRGRGQGGSNTEAFF	TGTGCCAGCAGCTTAAGAGGTCGGGGACAGGGGGGTTCGAACACTGAAGCTTTCTTT
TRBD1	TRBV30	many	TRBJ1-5	CAWNSDRVKPQHF	TGTGCCTGGAACTCGGACAGGGTCAAGCCCCAGCATTTT
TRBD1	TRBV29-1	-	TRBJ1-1	CSASLNRGLGDTEAFF	TGCAGCGCCTCGTTGAACAGGGGGCTGGGTGACACTGAAGCTTTCTTT
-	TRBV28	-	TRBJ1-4	CASSFYLNEKLFF	TGTGCCAGCAGTTTTTATCTTAATGAAAAACTGTTTTTT
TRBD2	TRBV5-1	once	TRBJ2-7	CASSPGGTSGNNEQYF	TGCGCCAGCAGCCCAGGTGGGACTAGCGGGAACAACGAGCAGTACTTC
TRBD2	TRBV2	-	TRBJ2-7	CATGLAGVGEQYF	TGTGCCACGGGACTAGCGGGAGTGGGGGAGCAGTACTTC